The 30 T cell receptor beta chains reported below all come from one sample, sequenced in a study of blood T cell repertoires in COVID-19. Using immunoSEQ multiplex PCR, the repertoire was profiled, and TCRdb retains in-frame clones only, with some absent. The data contain 210,000 or so clones, roughly 80% of them seen just once; the ten biggest clones take up 8.5% to 12%. Sequencing was done on a sample of peripheral blood. These receptors were obtained from a woman aged 80 or over with acute or convalescent COVID-19.

This sequence joins TRBV27 and TRBJ2-1, with 8 bases identical to TRBD2. The CDR3 loop spans 15 amino acids. Unmatched junction bases numbered 9, after V lost 3 bases and J lost 8 bases. The germline CDR1 and CDR2 sequences are MNHEY and SMNVEV (reference sequence). As DNA, the CDR3 is TGTGCCAGCAGTTTTGGAAGCGGGAGTAGGGATGAGCAGTTCTTC. Translated, it gives CASSFGSGSRDEQFF.

The rearrangement links TRBV2 to TRBJ2-7; 8 bases are a match to TRBD2. The CDR3 is 16 amino acids. Germline V lookup: CDR1 SNHLY, CDR2 FYNNEI. Germline trimming cut 6 bases from V and 3 bases from J; bases unmatched to any gene: 13. The CDR3 loop is CASSRGVAGGLYEQYF. CDR3 bases: TGTGCCAGCAGCCGGGGGGTTGCGGGGGGACTCTACGAGCAGTACTTC.

This clone was observed a handful of times. The chain recombines TRBV10-3 with TRBJ2-2; possible D gene TRBD1, 6 bases. The CDR3 is 13 residues long. V lost 6 bases and J lost 5, with 10 bases in between. Germline CDR1 and CDR2: ENHRY and SYGVKD. The CDR3 loop reads CAISDGQTGELFF. CDR3 sequence (DNA): TGTGCCATCAGCGATGGACAGACCGGGGAGCTGTTTTTT.

V gene TRBV3-1 (or the pseudogene TRBV3-2) combines with J gene TRBJ1-3, with a tentative D call TRBD1 (5 bases). The CDR3 has 14 residues. V gave up 1 base and J gave up 2 bases, with 6 bases separating them. Germline values: CDR1 LGHDT, CDR2 YNNKEL (reference sequence). The CDR3 is CASSQGTPGNTIYF. The CDR3 DNA sequence: TGTGCCAGCAGCCAAGGGACACCTGGAAACACCATATATTTT.

The rearrangement links TRBV29-1 to TRBJ1-2, with D possibly being TRBD1 (5 bases). There are 14 residues in the CDR3. Germline V CDR1 and CDR2: SQVTM, ANQGSEA. The V gene lost 2 bases and the J gene lost 1 base, with 11 bases spanning the gap. CDR3 sequence: CSVERQDINYGYTF. The CDR3 DNA reads TGCAGCGTTGAAAGGCAGGACATTAACTATGGCTACACCTTC.

The V call is TRBV30, the J call TRBJ1-1, with TRBD1 identical over 7 bases. Germline CDR1 reads GTSNPN; CDR2 reads SVGIG (reference sequence). V gave up 5 bases and J gave up 5 bases; unmatched junction bases: 8. This CDR3 spans 13 amino acids. As DNA, the CDR3 is TGTGCCTGGTTGCGGCAGGGGGAGACTGAAGCTTTCTTT. Translation gives CAWLRQGETEAFF.

This chain uses TRBV25-1 with TRBJ1-4, with D possibly being TRBD1 (5 bases). Germline-derived CDR1 and CDR2 are MGHDK and SYGVNS. Trimming removed 5 bases at V and 8 bases at J, with 18 bases between. The CDR3 has 15 amino acids. The CDR3 region has the DNA TGTGCCAGCAGTTCCGCAGGGCCGCTTACCGAAAAACTGTTTTTT. Translation: CASSSAGPLTEKLFF.

The chain couples TRBV3-1 (or the pseudogene TRBV3-2) to TRBJ2-1; D is possibly TRBD2 (6 bases). The CDR3 is 15 amino acids. Per the germline V gene, CDR1 is LGHDT and CDR2 is YNNKEL (reference sequence). V lost 1 base and J 2 bases, leaving 9 bases between the germline ends. CDR3 amino acids: CASSQGPGAYNEQFF. CDR3 DNA: TGTGCCAGCAGCCAAGGCCCGGGGGCCTACAATGAGCAGTTCTTC.

This chain uses TRBV4-1 with TRBJ1-6; D unresolved. Looked up from germline, CDR1 is MGHRA and CDR2 is YSYEKL. Trimming took 2 bases from V and 0 from J, leaving 17 bases between them. CDR3 size: 19 residues. CDR3 sequence reads: CASSQMASVFSSYNSPLHF. The CDR3 DNA follows: TGCGCCAGCAGCCAAATGGCCAGCGTCTTTAGCTCCTATAATTCACCCCTCCACTTT.

V usage is TRBV5-1 and J usage is TRBJ2-3, with D unresolved. The CDR3 is made up of 15 amino acids. V was cut by 6 bases and J by 0 bases, with 14 bases left in between. Germline V gene lookup returns CDR1 SGHRS and CDR2 YFSETQ. CDR3 amino acids: CASTKAGLSTDTQYF. CDR3 bases: TGCGCCAGCACTAAAGCTGGTTTGAGCACAGATACGCAGTATTTT. The full variable domain, completed using reference TRBV5-1 and TRBJ2-3, is KAGVTQTPRYLIKTRGQQVTLSCSPISGHRSVSWYQQTPGQGLQFLFEYFSETQRNKGNFPGRFSGRQFSNSRSEMNVSTLELGDSALYLCASTKAGLSTDTQYFGPGTRLTVL.

The chain combines TRBV19 with TRBJ1-6, with D unresolved. V shed 3 bases and J shed 6 bases, with 6 bases lying between them. This CDR3 has 13 residues. Germline assignment: CDR1 LNHDA and CDR2 SQIVND (reference sequence). In DNA, the CDR3 is TGTGCCAGTAGTATCACAAGTAATTCACCCCTCCACTTT. This sequence encodes CASSITSNSPLHF.

The gene calls are TRBV9 and TRBJ2-3; 11 nucleotides line up with TRBD2. The V segment lost 0 bases and the J segment 6 bases; nucleotides outside the gene matches: 0. Germline CDR1 SGDLS, CDR2 YYNGEE. The CDR3 contains 14 residues. CDR3 region: CASSVGLAGDTQYF. The CDR3 nucleotides are TGTGCCAGCAGCGTAGGACTAGCGGGGGATACGCAGTATTTT.

The V and J genes are TRBV2 and TRBJ2-7, with a tentative D call TRBD1 (6 bases). Germline loops: CDR1 SNHLY, CDR2 FYNNEI. The CDR3 totals 14 residues. The V and J ends lost 10 bases and 2 bases respectively, with 18 bases between them. The CDR3 region has the DNA TGTGCCATCTCGCCCTACAGGGAAACCTACGAGCAGTACTTC. Translation: CAISPYRETYEQYF.

In its sample, this clone was seen a few times. Here the CDR3 DNA reads TGTGCTAGTGGTTTGGTCCCCTCCAGGGGGCTCGAGCAGTACTTC. Protein sequence: CASGLVPSRGLEQYF. The rearrangement links TRBV12-5 to TRBJ2-7; 8 positions agree with TRBD1. The CDR3 is 15 amino acids. Germline loops: CDR1 LGHNT, CDR2 FRNRAP. J lost 6 bases, V lost 0 bases, and 7 bases had no gene match.

This chain uses TRBV19 with TRBJ2-5; 8 bases match TRBD1. J was trimmed by 4 bases and V by 4 bases; bases with no gene match: 8. From germline, CDR1 is LNHDA and CDR2 SQIVND (reference sequence). The CDR3 length is 15 residues. The CDR3 sequence is CASSTLGQGPETQYF. CDR3 DNA sequence: TGTGCCAGTAGTACACTAGGACAGGGCCCAGAGACCCAGTACTTC. The complete variable domain, with remaining parts taken from reference TRBV19 and TRBJ2-5, reads DGGITQSPKYLFRKEGQNVTLSCEQNLNHDAMYWYRQDPGQGLRLIYYSQIVNDFQKGDIAEGYSVSREKKESFPLTVTSAQKNPTAFYLCASSTLGQGPETQYFGPGTRLLVL.

This clone appeared a single time. The genes are TRBV19 and TRBJ1-4; D call uncertain. The V end was cut by 6 bases, the J end by 5 bases, with 10 bases between. CDR1 and CDR2 (germline): LNHDA, SQIVND (reference sequence). The CDR3 contains 13 residues. The CDR3 DNA reads TGTGCCAGTAGGGCCGCGGGAAATGAAAAACTGTTTTTT. It translates to CASRAAGNEKLFF.

This clone has a handful of counts. CDR3 in amino acids: CASSSGTGNSGNTIYF. The DNA for the CDR3 is TGTGCCAGCAGCTCCGGGACAGGGAATTCTGGAAACACCATATATTTT. The J gene is TRBJ1-3, the V gene TRBV5-6, with 9 bases aligning to TRBD1. This CDR3 has 16 amino acids. Trimming at V came to 3 bases and at J to 1 base, leaving 5 bases not matched to a gene. The V gene's germline CDR1 is SGHDT and CDR2 YYEEEE.

The chain carries TRBV10-3 and TRBJ2-7; D is unclear. The V end lost 3 bases, the J end lost 1 base, and 13 bases lay between the germline ends. This CDR3 has 15 residues. Germline loops: CDR1 ENHRY, CDR2 SYGVKD. CDR3 residues: CAISDPGWKSYEQYF. Here the CDR3 DNA reads TGTGCCATCAGTGACCCAGGTTGGAAATCCTACGAGCAGTACTTC.

This clone was seen at least ten times. The chain has TRBV3-1 (or the pseudogene TRBV3-2) and TRBJ1-6, with D unresolved. Trimming pared 4 bases from V and 8 bases from J, leaving 18 bases between. Germline V lookup: CDR1 LGHDT, CDR2 YNNKEL (reference sequence). The CDR3 covers 16 residues. This CDR3 is CASSPGPSDSDSPLHF. As DNA, the CDR3 is TGTGCCAGCAGCCCGGGTCCCTCCGATTCGGATTCACCCCTCCACTTT.

The genes are TRBV5-6 and TRBJ1-2; 7 nucleotides match TRBD1. CDR3 length equals 15 residues. Germline V gives CDR1 SGHDT, CDR2 YYEEEE. V dropped 4 bases and J dropped 2; count of bases not matched to a gene: 8. For the CDR3, the DNA is TGTGCCAGCAGCCAACCGTTGACAGGGAACTATGGCTACACCTTC. Protein product: CASSQPLTGNYGYTF.

This sequence joins TRBV5-1 and TRBJ2-5, with 7 nucleotides matching TRBD1. CDR1 SGHRS and CDR2 YFSETQ come from the germline V gene. The J segment lost 4 bases and the V segment lost 5 bases, leaving 8 bases of the junction unmatched. The CDR3 totals 14 residues. The CDR3 coding sequence is TGCGCCAGCAGGGATCAGGGGGATGCAGAGACCCAGTACTTC. Translation: CASRDQGDAETQYF.

This chain uses TRBV30 with TRBJ2-7, with TRBD2 as a possible D gene (5 bases). V dropped 0 bases and J dropped 4 bases, with 10 bases sitting between them. Germline V gene data show CDR1 as GTSNPN and CDR2 as SVGIG (reference sequence). The CDR3 spans 13 residues. CDR3 DNA sequence: TGTGCCTGGAGTGTAGGGCGGGTTTACGAGCAGTACTTC. Its protein is CAWSVGRVYEQYF.

The chain has TRBV24-1 and TRBJ2-1; maybe TRBD2 (5 bases). V was trimmed by 5 bases and J by 7 bases, leaving 8 bases between them. The V gene's germline CDR1 is KGHDR and CDR2 SFDVKD. The CDR3 spans 12 residues. The CDR3 spells CATSATGNEQFF. In DNA, the CDR3 is TGTGCCACCAGTGCTACGGGGAATGAGCAGTTCTTC.

The chain has TRBV18 and TRBJ2-5, with TRBD2 identical over 11 bases. V lost 3 bases, J lost 7 bases, and 10 bases stayed unmatched. The CDR3 runs 16 residues. From germline, CDR1 is KGHSH and CDR2 LQKENI. CDR3 loop: CASSPPGTSGPRTQYF. CDR3 bases: TGTGCCAGCTCACCTCCCGGGACTAGCGGACCCAGGACCCAGTACTTC.

The chain carries TRBV30 and TRBJ2-3; the D gene is possibly TRBD2 (5 bases). This CDR3 comprises 15 residues. Trimming pared 2 bases from V and 3 bases from J, leaving 15 bases between. Germline V CDR1 and CDR2: GTSNPN, SVGIG (reference sequence). This CDR3 is CAWSPGLKTTDTQYF. CDR3 coding DNA: TGTGCCTGGAGTCCCGGACTCAAAACAACAGATACGCAGTATTTT.

The rearrangement joins TRBV28 to TRBJ2-1, with 9 bases identical to TRBD2. The length of the CDR3 is 17 residues. Trimming cost V 6 bases and J 4 bases; bases outside gene matches: 13. Germline assignment: CDR1 MDHEN and CDR2 SYDVKM. For the CDR3, the DNA is TGTGCCAGCAGCATGCTGACGGGACTAGCATCTTACAATGAGCAGTTCTTC. Translation: CASSMLTGLASYNEQFF.

The chain combines TRBV7-2 with TRBJ2-2; D unclear. With 3 bases removed from V and 4 bases from J, the gap between germline ends came to 6 bases. The CDR3 has 13 amino acids. CDR1 and CDR2 (germline): SGHTA, FQGNSA. The CDR3 spells CASSLRFTGELFF. For the CDR3, the DNA is TGTGCCAGCAGCTTGAGGTTCACCGGGGAGCTGTTTTTT. The full variable domain, with the rest looked up from reference TRBV7-2 and TRBJ2-2, is GAGVSQSPSNKVTEKGKDVELRCDPISGHTALYWYRQSLGQGLEFLIYFQGNSAPDKSGLPSDRFSAERTGGSVSTLTIQRTQQEDSAVYLCASSLRFTGELFFGEGSRLTVL.

The sample holds a few counts of this clone. The rearrangement joins TRBV30 to TRBJ1-3, with a weak D call TRBD1 (5 bases). Germline lookup yields CDR1 GTSNPN and CDR2 SVGIG (reference sequence). V lost 2 bases and J lost 2, with 10 bases in between. The CDR3 has 14 residues. The CDR3 loop reads CAWSQGLTGNTIYF. CDR3 sequence (DNA): TGTGCCTGGAGTCAGGGACTAACTGGAAACACCATATATTTT.

The J gene is TRBJ1-4, the V gene TRBV15, with no clear D. From germline, CDR1 is LNHNV and CDR2 YYDKDF (reference sequence). The CDR3 is 15 amino acids. The V and J ends lost 0 bases and 6 bases respectively, with 11 bases between them. DNA for the CDR3: TGTGCCACCAGCAGAGAACGCCAAACGGATGAAAAACTGTTTTTT. It codes for CATSRERQTDEKLFF. The full variable domain, rest sourced from reference TRBV15 and TRBJ1-4, is DAMVIQNPRYQVTQFGKPVTLSCSQTLNHNVMYWYQQKSSQAPKLLFHYYDKDFNNEADTPDNFQSRRPNTSFCFLDIRSPGLGDTAMYLCATSRERQTDEKLFFGSGTQLSVL.

The sample holds a few counts of this clone. The V call is TRBV10-1, the J call TRBJ2-3, with 7 positions matching TRBD2. Germline CDR1 reads WNHNN; CDR2 reads SYGVQD (reference sequence). The CDR3 has 13 amino acids. V shed 2 bases, J shed 8 bases, and the junction held 4 bases outside the gene matches. The CDR3 DNA follows: TGCGCCAGCAGTGAGCCCGGGACTATTACGCAGTATTTT. Translating gives CASSEPGTITQYF.